This T cell receptor beta chain was sequenced during a study of T cell responses to AZD1222 COVID-19 vaccine. Whole-study results and caveats: Donors were chiefly white British, with a greater number of females, and clonal diversity was perhaps underestimated. Mapped onto spike, vaccine-associated CD4 TCRs spanned it and were dominant at 160-218 and 743-854. Only 5 or 6 people who got AZD1222 tested seropositive at baseline.

Profiling relied on immunoSEQ multiplex PCR, and the TCRdb table lists in-frame clones only, not all of them. Found here are approximately 220,000 clones, approximately 94% of them singletons; the top ten hold around 1%. Turning to this clone: Its antigen is as yet unknown.

Germline CDR1 and CDR2: MNHNS and SASEGT. Trimming took off 2 bases at V and 5 bases at J, with 6 bases between the two ends. The CDR3 totals 12 residues. The chain has TRBV6-1 and TRBJ1-2, with D perhaps TRBD1 (6 bases). The clonotype comes from an adult in good health. Source: peripheral blood, taken on day 0 of MenACWY control vaccination. In nucleotides, the CDR3 is TGTGCCAGCAGTGAACAGGGGTATGGCTACACCTTC. This gives the protein CASSEQGYGYTF.